This TCR beta chain was retrieved from a study of T cell changes during pregnancy in multiple sclerosis. V lost 3 bases to trimming and J lost 3 bases; unmatched junction nucleotides: 2. In germline, CDR1 is MNHEY, CDR2 SVGAGI. The CDR3 has 15 residues. Some clones are missing from TCRdb's copy, which holds only in-frame ones; the method was immunoSEQ multiplex PCR. The data show 40,000 to 55,000 clones, with approximately 90% seen just once and approximately 8.3% held by the top ten. The sequencing used CD8+ T cells from peripheral blood mononuclear cells, collected in the second trimester of pregnancy. The clonotype originates from a female donor with multiple sclerosis, enrolled in a pregnancy study. The gene calls are TRBV6-5 and TRBJ2-3; TRBD2 matches at 11 bases. The CDR3 protein is CASSYSGRGTDTQYF. The CDR3, as DNA: TGTGCCAGCAGTTATAGCGGGAGGGGAACAGATACGCAGTATTTT.